Presented here are 21 T cell receptor beta chains from one specimen sequenced in a study of cytomegalovirus exposure and HLA in healthy donors. PCR used 60 Vbeta primers and 13 Jbeta primers. Produced via immunoSEQ multiplex PCR; TCRdb's table is partial and in-frame only. Here the sample spans around 130,000 clones, 60% to 85% being singletons. Sequencing used PBMCs. The origin of the receptors is a woman aged 18-30 years in good health and CMV-seronegative.

The V gene is TRBV11-2, the J gene TRBJ2-7; 7 bases fit TRBD2. This CDR3 region has 15 residues. V trimming: 2 bases; J trimming: 0 bases; junction bases outside the gene matches: 4. The germline V gene encodes CDR1 SGHAT and CDR2 FQNNGV. CDR3 bases: TGTGCCAGCAGCTTACTAGCGGTAAGCTCCTACGAGCAGTACTTC. The encoded protein is CASSLLAVSSYEQYF. The full variable domain, its missing parts supplied by reference TRBV11-2 and TRBJ2-7, is EAGVAQSPRYKIIEKRQSVAFWCNPISGHATLYWYQQILGQGPKLLIQFQNNGVVDDSQLPKDRFSAERLKGVDSTLKIQPAKLEDSAVYLCASSLLAVSSYEQYFGPGTRLTVT.

The chain recombines TRBV6-5 with TRBJ2-2, with TRBD2 identical over 7 bases. Per germline, CDR1 MNHEY and CDR2 SVGAGI. CDR3 length equals 15 residues. Germline trimming cut 5 bases from V and 9 bases from J; bases unmatched to any gene: 12. CDR3 protein: CASSPLKGRARELFF. The DNA for the CDR3 is TGTGCCAGCAGTCCCCTTAAAGGGAGGGCCAGGGAGCTGTTTTTT.

This chain uses TRBV2 with TRBJ2-7; TRBD1 matches at 7 bases. The CDR3 has 15 residues. V was pared by 3 bases and J by 0 bases, with 5 bases of the junction left unmatched. Germline CDR1 and CDR2: SNHLY and FYNNEI. In DNA form, the CDR3 reads TGTGCCAGCAGTGAGTGGGACAGTAGCTCCTACGAGCAGTACTTC. Translating it yields CASSEWDSSSYEQYF.

The chain joins TRBV6-5 to TRBJ1-5, with D perhaps matching TRBD1 (5 bases). The CDR3 is 13 amino acids. V was cut by 1 base and J by 7 bases, with 8 bases left in between. Germline V lookup: CDR1 MNHEY, CDR2 SVGAGI. This CDR3 is CASSYYRGQPQHF. For the CDR3, the DNA is TGTGCCAGCAGTTACTATAGGGGACAGCCCCAGCATTTT.

The chain joins TRBV6-1 to TRBJ2-7, with 8 bases that match TRBD2. J gave up 0 bases and V 8 bases, and 6 bases lay outside the gene matches. CDR1 MNHNS and CDR2 SASEGT come from the germline V gene. CDR3 size: 14 residues. The CDR3 DNA sequence: TGTGCCAGCGGGACTACTAGCGGCTCCTACGAGCAGTACTTC. It specifies CASGTTSGSYEQYF.

The chain employs TRBV6-1 and TRBJ2-7, with 13 bases identical to TRBD2. Unmatched junction bases numbered 1, after V lost 3 bases and J lost 2 bases. Germline V gives CDR1 MNHNS, CDR2 SASEGT. The CDR3 sequence is 15 residues long. The CDR3 bases are TGTGCCAGCAGTGACGGACTAGCGGGAGCCTACGAGCAGTACTTC. This translates into CASSDGLAGAYEQYF.

V and J are TRBV30 and TRBJ2-1; maybe TRBD1 (6 bases). This CDR3 is 14 amino acids long. The ends were cut back, 1 base at V and 4 bases at J, with 11 bases in the middle. The V gene's germline CDR1 is GTSNPN and CDR2 SVGIG (reference sequence). The CDR3 coding sequence is TGTGCCTGGAGTGCCGGACAGACGTACAATGAGCAGTTCTTC. Its translation: CAWSAGQTYNEQFF.

The chain combines TRBV10-1 with TRBJ2-5; D is perhaps TRBD2 (5 bases). The CDR3 spans 14 residues. V shed 2 bases and J shed 4 bases, with 11 bases lying between them. From germline, CDR1 is WNHNN and CDR2 SYGVQD (reference sequence). CDR3 loop: CASSENLGRETQYF. CDR3 sequence (DNA): TGCGCCAGCAGTGAGAATTTGGGGAGAGAGACCCAGTACTTC.

The rearrangement joins TRBV4-2 to TRBJ1-5, with TRBD1 matching 8 bases. The V gene end was trimmed by 2 bases and the J gene end by 6 bases; junction bases not matched to a gene: 6. The CDR3 consists of 15 residues. Germline lookup yields CDR1 LGHNA and CDR2 YNFKEQ. CDR3 nucleotide sequence: TGTGCCAGCAGCCAATTCGGACAGGGTACTCAGCCCCAGCATTTT. This encodes CASSQFGQGTQPQHF.

The rearrangement joins TRBV29-1 to TRBJ1-2; weak D call: TRBD1 (6 bases). The CDR3 has 13 amino acids. V lost 6 bases, J lost 2 bases, and 13 bases lay in between. Per the germline V gene, CDR1 is SQVTM and CDR2 is ANQGSEA. The CDR3 reads CSVDPTGNYGYTF. CDR3 nucleotide sequence: TGCAGCGTCGACCCCACAGGGAACTATGGCTACACCTTC.

The V and J genes are TRBV29-1 and TRBJ2-3; D gene uncertain. Trimming left V 5 bases short and J 2 bases short, with 14 bases between. CDR3 length: 14 residues. Germline V lookup: CDR1 SQVTM, CDR2 ANQGSEA. The CDR3 DNA follows: TGCAGCGTTATAGAGGAGTTGAACACAGATACGCAGTATTTT. Amino acids: CSVIEELNTDTQYF.

CDR3 in DNA: TGTGCCAGCAGCTTAGAACTAGCGGGAGTTTGGCAGTACTTC. It translates to CASSLELAGVWQYF. V gene TRBV7-8 combines with J gene TRBJ2-7; 11 bases are shared with TRBD2. This CDR3 region has 14 residues. In germline, CDR1 is SGHVS, CDR2 FQNEAQ. The ends lost 1 base at V and 9 bases at J; junction bases unmatched: 5.

The chain is built from TRBV30 and TRBJ2-5; possible D gene TRBD2, 6 bases. This CDR3 region has 15 residues. Germline CDR1 reads GTSNPN; CDR2 reads SVGIG (reference sequence). V lost 1 base, J lost 2 bases, and 14 bases lay in between. CDR3 in amino acids: CAWSATSLYQETQYF. CDR3 bases: TGTGCCTGGAGTGCTACTAGCTTGTATCAAGAGACCCAGTACTTC.

This chain connects TRBV4-2 to TRBJ2-3, with 14 nucleotides matching TRBD2. Per the germline V gene, CDR1 is LGHNA and CDR2 is YNFKEQ. V dropped 4 bases and J dropped 2; count of bases not matched to a gene: 5. The CDR3 extends over 17 amino acids. The CDR3 sequence: CASSLGTSGSNTDTQYF. In DNA form, the CDR3 reads TGTGCCAGCAGCCTGGGGACTAGCGGGAGTAACACAGATACGCAGTATTTT.

The chain recombines TRBV30 with TRBJ2-7; TRBD1 aligns across 9 bases. The junction had 17 bases not matched to a gene; V was cut back by 3 bases and J by 2 bases. Looked up from germline, CDR1 is GTSNPN and CDR2 is SVGIG (reference sequence). The CDR3 is 18 amino acids. In nucleotides, the CDR3 is TGTGCCTGGAGCTTCCGGGACAGGGCACGATCCTGGGCCTACGAGCAGTACTTC. This translates into CAWSFRDRARSWAYEQYF.

The rearrangement joins TRBV30 to TRBJ1-5, with D maybe TRBD1 (5 bases). CDR3 length: 16 amino acids. Germline-derived CDR1 and CDR2 are GTSNPN and SVGIG (reference sequence). The V and J ends lost 3 bases and 0 bases respectively, with 15 bases between them. As DNA, the CDR3 is TGTGCCTGGAGATCACCCGGACAACATAGCAATCAGCCCCAGCATTTT. Encoded protein: CAWRSPGQHSNQPQHF. The full variable domain, rest sourced from reference TRBV30 and TRBJ1-5, is SQTIHQWPATLVQPVGSPLSLECTVEGTSNPNLYWYRQAAGRGLQLLFYSVGIGQISSEVPQNLSASRPQDRQFILSSKKLLLSDSGFYLCAWRSPGQHSNQPQHFGDGTRLSIL.

This sequence joins TRBV14 and TRBJ2-7, with D perhaps TRBD2 (5 bases). This CDR3 has 15 amino acids. From germline, CDR1 is SGHDN and CDR2 FVKESK. Trimming cost V 6 bases and J 6 bases, with 21 bases left between them. This chain's CDR3 is CASSRTVVRFVEQYF. As DNA, the CDR3 is TGTGCCAGCAGTCGGACTGTGGTCCGTTTCGTCGAGCAGTACTTC.

V gene TRBV30 combines with J gene TRBJ2-7; 8 positions agree with TRBD2. The CDR3 is made up of 15 amino acids. V lost 2 bases to trimming and J lost 0 bases; unmatched junction nucleotides: 6. Germline V CDR1 and CDR2: GTSNPN, SVGIG (reference sequence). CDR3 in DNA: TGTGCCTGGAGTCTTACTAGCGGACTCTCCTACGAGCAGTACTTC. It specifies CAWSLTSGLSYEQYF.

The gene calls are TRBV5-1 and TRBJ1-5; no clear D. V lost 4 bases and J 2 bases, leaving 16 bases between the germline ends. The CDR3 has 16 amino acids. CDR1 SGHRS and CDR2 YFSETQ come from the germline V gene. The CDR3 protein is CASSPGELVGNQPQHF. In DNA form, the CDR3 reads TGCGCCAGCAGCCCCGGGGAACTAGTTGGCAATCAGCCCCAGCATTTT. Drawing the rest from reference TRBV5-1 and TRBJ1-5, the complete variable domain is KAGVTQTPRYLIKTRGQQVTLSCSPISGHRSVSWYQQTPGQGLQFLFEYFSETQRNKGNFPGRFSGRQFSNSRSEMNVSTLELGDSALYLCASSPGELVGNQPQHFGDGTRLSIL.

The DNA of the CDR3 is TGTGCCTGGGCTAGACTAGCGGGCGAGCAGTACTTC. It translates to CAWARLAGEQYF. V is TRBV30 and J is TRBJ2-7; 10 bases fit TRBD2. Germline CDR1 is GTSNPN and CDR2 is SVGIG (reference sequence). The CDR3 sequence is 12 residues long. J gave up 6 bases and V 5 bases, and 4 bases lay outside the gene matches.

CDR3 in DNA: TGTGCCAGTAGTGCCCTCCCGAGGGACACTGAAGCTTTCTTT. Protein sequence: CASSALPRDTEAFF. V and J are TRBV19 and TRBJ1-1, with D unresolved. The CDR3 runs 14 residues. The ends were cut back, 5 bases at V and 3 bases at J, with 13 bases in the middle. Germline loops: CDR1 LNHDA, CDR2 SQIVND (reference sequence). Full variable domain (rest looked up from reference TRBV19 and TRBJ1-1): DGGITQSPKYLFRKEGQNVTLSCEQNLNHDAMYWYRQDPGQGLRLIYYSQIVNDFQKGDIAEGYSVSREKKESFPLTVTSAQKNPTAFYLCASSALPRDTEAFFGQGTRLTVV.